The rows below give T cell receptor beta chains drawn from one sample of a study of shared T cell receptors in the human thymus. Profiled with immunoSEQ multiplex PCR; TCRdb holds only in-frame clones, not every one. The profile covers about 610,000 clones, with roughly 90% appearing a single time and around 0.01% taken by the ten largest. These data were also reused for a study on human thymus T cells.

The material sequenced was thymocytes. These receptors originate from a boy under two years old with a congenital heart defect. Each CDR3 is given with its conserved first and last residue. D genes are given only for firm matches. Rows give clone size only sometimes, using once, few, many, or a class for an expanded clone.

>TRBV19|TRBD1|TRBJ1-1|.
TGTGCCAGTACCTCAGGGGGTAGGACTGAAGCTTTCTTT
CASTSGGRTEAFF
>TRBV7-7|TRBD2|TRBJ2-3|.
TGTGCTAGCAGCTTAGAGAGCGGGAGAAATAGCACAGATACGCAGTATTTT
CASSLESGRNSTDTQYF
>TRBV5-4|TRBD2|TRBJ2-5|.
TGTGCCAGCAGATCCTTGGCTAGCGGGGCACAAGAGACCCAGTACTTC
CASRSLASGAQETQYF
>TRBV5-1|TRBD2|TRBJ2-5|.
TGCGCCAGCAGCCCCCCTGGGCAGCGGGAGGAGACCCAGTACTTC
CASSPPGQREETQYF
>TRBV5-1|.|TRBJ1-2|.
TGCGCCAGCAGTAGTCGACAAAACTATGGCTACACCTTC
CASSSRQNYGYTF
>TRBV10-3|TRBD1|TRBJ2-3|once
TGTGCCATCACCAGGGACAGGGTCATCACAGATACGCAGTATTTT
CAITRDRVITDTQYF
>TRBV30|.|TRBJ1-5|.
TGTGCCTGGAGTGTACGAGTAAATCAGCCCCAGCATTTT
CAWSVRVNQPQHF
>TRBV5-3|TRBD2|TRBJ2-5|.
TGTGCCACACGCTGGGCGCGGGAGGGTGAGACCCAGTACTTC
CATRWAREGETQYF
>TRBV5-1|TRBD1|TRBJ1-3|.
TGCGCCAGCAGCGGAAACAGGGGAGGTTCATCCGGAAACACCATATATTTT
CASSGNRGGSSGNTIYF
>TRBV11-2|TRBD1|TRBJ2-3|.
TGTGCCAGCAGCCAAGGGGACAGGGCGTTCACAGATACGCAGTATTTT
CASSQGDRAFTDTQYF
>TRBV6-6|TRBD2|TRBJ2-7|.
TGTGCCAGCAGCTCCTCTAGCGGGAGGGGCGAGCAGTACTTC
CASSSSSGRGEQYF
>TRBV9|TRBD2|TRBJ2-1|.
TGTGCCAGCAGCGTAGTTGGCGGGAGGGCCTCCCCTAATGAGCAGTTCTTC
CASSVVGGRASPNEQFF
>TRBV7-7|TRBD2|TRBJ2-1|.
TGTGCCAGCAGCCCTAGTGTCCTAGCGGGCGGAGGACATGAGCAGTTCTTC
CASSPSVLAGGGHEQFF
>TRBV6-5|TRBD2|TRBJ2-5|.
TGTGCCAGCAGTTACCGGGAAGCGGGGCTCCAAGAGACCCAGTACTTC
CASSYREAGLQETQYF
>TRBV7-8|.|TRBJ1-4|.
TGTGCCAGCAGCTTAACCCAAGGGAGGGGGACTAATGAAAAACTGTTTTTT
CASSLTQGRGTNEKLFF
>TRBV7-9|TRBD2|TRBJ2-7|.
TGTGCCAGGAAGCGGGAGGGTGACGAGCAGTACTTC
CARKREGDEQYF